Listed below are T cell receptor beta chains from one sample, sequenced in a study of cytomegalovirus exposure and HLA in healthy donors. Method: immunoSEQ multiplex PCR; TCRdb's copy keeps in-frame clones and lacks some. The table includes approximately 130,000 clones, roughly 84% detected once. Sequenced input: PBMCs. These receptors were taken from a boy aged 5-17 years in good health and CMV-seronegative. The CDR3 runs from the conserved cysteine through the conserved F or W. A D gene is named only where the DNA matches it firmly. Size tells how often a clone was seen (once, few, many) or the class of an expanded clone, and some rows leave it out.

cdr3_nt cdr3_aa d_call j_call clone_size v_call
TGTGCCAGTAGTAGGCTAGCGGGAGTGGGGGAGCAGTACTTC CASSRLAGVGEQYF TRBD2 TRBJ2-7 NA TRBV19
TGTGCCAGCAGCCAAGGAGCGGGAGGTACGCACAATGAGCAGTTCTTC CASSQGAGGTHNEQFF TRBD2 TRBJ2-1 NA TRBV4-2
TGTGCTAGTGAAGCGGACAGCAACACCGGGGAGCTGTTTTTT CASEADSNTGELFF NA TRBJ2-2 once TRBV12-5
TGTGCCAGCAGCCTGCCTGGACAGGGGAATGAAAAACTGTTTTTT CASSLPGQGNEKLFF TRBD1 TRBJ1-4 NA TRBV5-6
TGTGCCAGCAGGGGACAGGGAAAAAACATTCAGTACTTC CASRGQGKNIQYF TRBD1 TRBJ2-4 NA TRBV6-5
TGCGCCAGCAGCTTGGAGGGGAGCTACACCTTC CASSLEGSYTF NA TRBJ1-2 NA TRBV5-1
TGCGCCAGCAGCTTTGGAGGCTCCTACGAGCAGTACTTC CASSFGGSYEQYF NA TRBJ2-7 few TRBV5-1
TGTGCCAGCACACAGGGGATTGAGCAGTTCTTC CASTQGIEQFF TRBD1 TRBJ2-1 NA TRBV27
TGTGCCAGCAGTAGACACACAGGGGACTATGGCTACACCTTC CASSRHTGDYGYTF TRBD1 TRBJ1-2 NA TRBV6-1
TGTGCCAGTAGTATAGTTCTAGACAGCTCCTACGAGCAGTACTTC CASSIVLDSSYEQYF NA TRBJ2-7 NA TRBV19
TGTGCCAGCAGCCCGAGCTCGACTAGCGGATTTTACGAGCAGTACTTC CASSPSSTSGFYEQYF TRBD2 TRBJ2-7 NA TRBV7-9
TGCGCCAGCAGCCAAGTTCAGTGGGACACCTACGAGCAGTACTTC CASSQVQWDTYEQYF NA TRBJ2-7 NA TRBV4-1
TGTGCCAGCAACGATCGGACAGGGGGCGAATCACCCCTCCACTTT CASNDRTGGESPLHF TRBD1 TRBJ1-6 NA TRBV6-6
TGTTCCAGCAGCTTAGCTCGAGACTCGGAGACCCAGTACTTC CSSSLARDSETQYF NA TRBJ2-5 NA TRBV7-9
TGTGCCAGCAGTTTAGCGGGTTTCACAGATACGCAGTATTTT CASSLAGFTDTQYF NA TRBJ2-3 NA TRBV27
TGTGCCAGCATCAGGGGAGCGACGGCTTATGGCTACACCTTC CASIRGATAYGYTF NA TRBJ1-2 NA TRBV2